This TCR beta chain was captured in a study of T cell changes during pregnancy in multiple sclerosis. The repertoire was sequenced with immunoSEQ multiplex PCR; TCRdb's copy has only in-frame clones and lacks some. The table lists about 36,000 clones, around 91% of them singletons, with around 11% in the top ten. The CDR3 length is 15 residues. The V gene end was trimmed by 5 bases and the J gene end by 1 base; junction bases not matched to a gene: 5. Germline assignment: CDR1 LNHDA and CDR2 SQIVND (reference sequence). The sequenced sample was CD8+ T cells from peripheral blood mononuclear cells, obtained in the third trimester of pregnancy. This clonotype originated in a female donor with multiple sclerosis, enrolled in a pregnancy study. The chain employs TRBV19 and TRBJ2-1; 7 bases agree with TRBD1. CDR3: CASSLDRASYNEQFF. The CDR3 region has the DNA TGTGCCAGTAGTCTCGACAGGGCATCCTACAATGAGCAGTTCTTC.